The subject of this entry is one T cell receptor (beta chain). These data come from a study of technical replicates of blood from several donors. From germline, CDR1 is LNHNV and CDR2 YYDKDF (reference sequence). CDR3 size: 14 residues. The V gene lost 2 bases and the J gene lost 0 bases, with 8 bases spanning the gap. The data were produced by immunoSEQ multiplex PCR, yet TCRdb's version contains in-frame clones alone and is incomplete. The sample has more than 45,000 clones; roughly 89% are singletons. The clonotype was recovered from a human donor in good health. Some clones in this sample may be carry-over from other donors' samples. J is TRBJ2-7 and V is TRBV15; weak D call: TRBD2 (6 bases). The sequencing input was PBMCs. The CDR3, as DNA: TGTGCCACCAGCAGATACGGGAGCTCCTACGAGCAGTACTTC. Translation: CATSRYGSSYEQYF.